This T cell receptor (beta chain) was observed in a study of cytomegalovirus exposure and HLA in healthy donors (dated by TCRdb to the late 2010s). Looking at the study overall: In an earlier analysis of approximately 500 of the donors, around 290 Gb of sequence data and 100 million or so unique TCR beta sequences from some 170 million T cells were reported. Several DR-DQ haplotypes were handled as single units for association and clustering, since linkage in the cohort was strong. Donor age, sex, ethnicity and CMV serostatus were compiled alongside the repertoire data. Of the roughly 400 genotyped donors, approximately 83% fell in the genetic ancestry cluster associated with self-reported Caucasian donors. The aim of the study was to test whether cataloging public T cell receptors could identify signatures of past pathogen exposure. On average, approximately 250,000 unique TCR beta nucleotide sequences were sequenced per donor among more than 350 genotyped donors of the cohort, with around 19% of those sequences being non-productive. An earlier analysis of several hundred of the donors used high-throughput TCR beta sequencing to judge whether each TCR beta V gene segment behaved as functional or pseudogenic. Class I and class II HLA loci were covered by the typing at four-digit resolution. Genome-wide SNP genotypes for about 55% of the 666 donors were used in a later genetic analysis, which treated that subset as a discovery cohort. The T cell repertoires of 670 or so subjects were profiled by immunosequencing and related to cytomegalovirus serostatus. To study patterns of TCR occurrence, a later analysis re-analyzed previously published TCR beta repertoires from 666 donors and added high-resolution HLA genotyping. The number of typed donors differed by locus: about 620-630 for A, B, C, DRB1 and DQB1; approximately 520 for DQA1; approximately 610 for DPA1; and approximately 450 for DPB1. A separate validation cohort of 100 to 150 different subjects was used in addition to the roughly 700-subject first cohort. In the later analysis, no new phenotypic data were used to find candidate immune exposures; instead, reliance was placed on TCR beta sequences and their occurrence across donors. To predict cytomegalovirus infection status, the study brought together high-throughput TCR immunosequencing, statistical association of individual TCRs with disease status, and machine learning. All discovery cohort repertoires had been generated on a single sequencing platform. An early release that covered some 630 HLA-typed donors contained about 300 gigabases of sequencing data and approximately 85 million unique TCR sequences.

V gives up 1 base and J gives up 5 bases, and the segment between their germline ends measures 4 bases. CDR1 LNHNV and CDR2 YYDKDF are derived from the germline V gene (reference sequence). Measured from the cysteine to the phenylalanine, the CDR3 is 12 residues long. Only the CDR3 DNA stays, 36 bases, in frame from base 1. Receptor amplification or capture employed the immunoSEQ multiplex PCR assay. For the multiplex PCR, a mixture combining 60 forward primers for TCR Vbeta segments and 13 reverse primers for TCR Jbeta segments was used. The CDR3 region of rearranged TCR beta genes was amplified from genomic DNA with a multiplex PCR assay. The Illumina HiSeq System was used to sequence the amplified TCR beta libraries as 87-base-pair reads. The source study handled its data this way. A later analysis counted 75 million to 100 million unique TCR beta chains across the approximately 700 repertoires, and roughly 11 million of these chains were shared by at least two donors. Raw reads were error-corrected and collapsed into unique sequences by a nearest-neighbor algorithm in which closely related sequences were merged to remove PCR and sequencing errors. To assign V, D and J gene segments, CDR3 sequences were aligned to IMGT reference sequences. For a sequence to be retained, a match of at least six nucleotides was required to both a V gene segment and a J gene segment. Rearrangements were called productive when the CDR3 lacked stop codons and stayed in frame with V and J; all others were non-productive. CDR3 was defined according to IMGT convention as the region running from the second conserved V-encoded cysteine to the conserved J-encoded phenylalanine. The earlier analysis of roughly 590 of the donors excluded sequences that lacked an unambiguous match to a single V gene segment. An earlier analysis of just under 600 of the donors called V segments functional above 56.7% productive rearrangements and segregating when the between-donor standard deviation exceeded 5%. To diagnose cytomegalovirus status from the catalog of TCR beta chain sequences, a statistical classification framework was built. In a later analysis, V and J genes were assigned by comparing TCR nucleotide sequences against IMGT/GENE-DB human TR gene sequences. A later analysis assigned CDR3 sequences and most-parsimonious VDJ recombination scenarios with the TCRdist pipeline. In a later analysis, each TCR beta chain was defined by its CDR3 amino acid sequence together with its V-gene family, and reads without a unique V-gene family were excluded. As a way to deal with suspected cross-contamination and a sequencing artifact, a later analysis dropped more than 500 nucleotide sequences that were highly shared and had low generation probability. A later analysis calculated a clonal expansion index for each public chain from normalized within-repertoire ranks of inferred template counts. In a later analysis, generation probabilities were computed using a VDJ recombination model fitted to out-of-frame rearrangements, and the results were checked against IGoR. Hypergeometric tests were used in a later analysis to score TCR-TCR, TCR-HLA and TCR-CMV co-occurrence, with a repertoire-size bias correction applied to the TCR pairs. A later analysis estimated false discovery rates by permuting HLA or CMV assignments 20 times. In a later analysis, co-occurring TCRs were grouped using DBSCAN, and TCRdist sequence similarity was added for clustering within HLA-allele-positive subsets. For co-occurrence clustering, repertoires with fewer than 30,000 or more than 120,000 public chains were excluded, along with a handful of repertoires with anomalous nucleotide sharing. TCRdb took over this immuneACCESS table, retaining in-frame rearrangements with V and J assigned. Such tables are incomplete; in checked studies, under half of the missing clones stem from an unresolved V gene, and the remainder is unexplained. From that table come the V and J calls and clone size; the DNA was used to work out D and trimming. The sample table on file contains tens of thousands of clones. The top ten hold less than 0.65% of the sample.

The research as a whole found: In a later analysis, HLA-associated TCR beta chains were found to be more clonally expanded and to have lower generation probabilities than equally common non-associated chains. In a later analysis, 16,951 TCR beta sequences were associated with specific HLA alleles at a false discovery rate of 0.05. A further reported finding was that TCR beta sequences accurately predicted the HLA-A and HLA-B alleles for most subjects in the first cohort. In a later genetic analysis, a missense DCLRE1C variant was associated with V-gene and J-gene trimming of TCR beta chains, and the association was replicated in an independent cohort. According to the authors, the approach could potentially be generalized to other disease states and immunological phenotypes. Several of the top co-occurrence clusters appeared to be linked to parvovirus B19, influenza, CMV and Epstein-Barr virus, according to a later analysis. An earlier analysis of some 590 of the donors showed that most TCR beta V segments appeared in productive rearrangements either about 87% or about 30% of the time, which broadly matched IMGT annotations. A total of 164 TCR beta chains were listed by the study as associated with cytomegalovirus. The classifier was reported to diagnose cytomegalovirus status with high specificity and sensitivity in both the original cohort and the validation cohort. Because counts were too low, about 17 rarely observed V segments, including chromosome 9 orphons, were excluded from the earlier analysis of some 590 of the donors. Most TCR sequences were observed very rarely across donors, whereas some public TCRs were present in many individuals. In vitro tests confirmed that three of the cytomegalovirus-associated TCR beta chains recognize cytomegalovirus antigens. Correlated functional status among segregating V segments might reflect linkage disequilibrium, but an unknown experimental factor could not be ruled out. Because some donors lacked HLA typing at each locus, the association tests relied only on the typed subset. A later genetic analysis reported fewer N-insertions in productive TCRs among donors in an Asian-associated ancestry cluster than the roughly 640-donor mean. In this cohort, only TCR beta chains were sequenced, and detectable features were limited by the absence of alpha or paired-chain data. Roughly uniform sequencing depth across donors was assumed in presence/absence analyses, although this assumption may not hold. In a later analysis, TCR association rates were found to vary across HLA loci, with the most associated TCRs seen for DRB1 alleles and the fewest for HLA-C alleles. A group of highly shared sequence variants was considered likely to be a technical artifact of the sequencing pipeline. The 87-base-pair reads could not distinguish some IMGT-functional V segments, including TRBV6-2 and TRBV6-3, so those segments were excluded. When HLA alleles, especially DR and DQ, strongly co-occurred, TCR associations were difficult to assign to individual alleles. For the cohort, immune exposure information was limited to CMV serostatus. Most CMV-associated TCR beta chains appeared to be HLA-restricted in a later analysis, and the HLA associations seemed to be driven largely by CMV exposure.

In the case of this clone: No antigen is known for it.

The cohort consisted of fewer than 700 healthy bone marrow donors. All cohort members were sampled while nominally healthy, although unrecorded immune exposures were likely present. The donor was CMV seronegative and belonged to the group of roughly 330 seronegative cohort members. Each donor provided a peripheral blood sample, and peripheral blood mononuclear cells were used for TCR beta sequencing. Genomic DNA was extracted from the blood cell samples with the Qiagen DNeasy Blood Extraction Kit. The chain is encoded by TRBV15 joined to TRBJ2-3; the D segment cannot be called with confidence. The receptor was isolated from a man aged 45-60 years in good health and CMV-seronegative. Source material: PBMCs. The DNA is as follows: TGTGCCACCAGCAGAGCGGGAGATACGCAGTATTTT. The resulting protein is CATSRAGDTQYF.